The 4 T cell receptor beta chains in this list originate from one sample, sequenced in a study of T cell responses to AZD1222 COVID-19 vaccine. Assay: immunoSEQ multiplex PCR; the TCRdb copy retains only in-frame clones and omits some. The table has approximately 100,000 clones, approximately 96% seen once; the top ten hold roughly 2%. The material sequenced was peripheral blood, taken on day 0 of AZD1222 vaccination. Receptors originate from an adult in good health.

V is TRBV7-8 and J is TRBJ2-6; D unclear. The CDR3 sequence is 15 residues long. From germline, CDR1 is SGHVS and CDR2 FQNEAQ. V was trimmed by 5 bases and J by 8 bases, leaving 16 bases between them. Written as DNA, the CDR3 is TGTGCCAGCAGCGAAAGTCTTTATCGCTCCAACGTCCTGACTTTC. This sequence encodes CASSESLYRSNVLTF.

The rearrangement joins TRBV27 to TRBJ2-1, with TRBD2 matching 9 bases. Germline assignment: CDR1 MNHEY and CDR2 SMNVEV (reference sequence). The CDR3 sequence is 17 residues long. The J segment lost 5 bases and the V segment lost 1 base, leaving 9 bases of the junction unmatched. The CDR3 sequence is CASSLWGSGRQDNEQFF. As DNA, the CDR3 is TGTGCCAGCAGTTTATGGGGTAGCGGGAGACAGGACAATGAGCAGTTCTTC.

CDR3 in DNA: TGTGCCAGCAGTTTAGCCCTCCAGGGTGCGGGGGGCTACACCTTC. As protein: CASSLALQGAGGYTF. The V and J genes are TRBV28 and TRBJ1-2; perhaps TRBD1 as D (5 bases). Trimming cost V 2 bases and J 8 bases, with 18 bases left between them. The CDR3 spans 15 residues. The germline V gene encodes CDR1 MDHEN and CDR2 SYDVKM.

J is TRBJ1-1 and V is TRBV6-5; D uncertain. CDR3 length: 13 residues. The V end was cut by 5 bases, the J end by 0 bases, with 7 bases between. Germline V lookup: CDR1 MNHEY, CDR2 SVGAGI. The CDR3 nucleotides read TGTGCCAGCAGTCGGGCGGTGAACACTGAAGCTTTCTTT. Amino acids: CASSRAVNTEAFF.